The next 16 T cell receptor beta chains were all read from a single sample in a study of blood T cell repertoires in COVID-19. Repertoires were generated with immunoSEQ multiplex PCR, while TCRdb's copy carries only in-frame clones and drops some. The table records tens of thousands of clones, about 89% of them present only once. The specimen sequenced was peripheral blood. Source of these receptors: a man in his fifties or sixties with COVID-19, enrolled during active disease.

The genes are TRBV5-5 and TRBJ1-5; TRBD1 aligns across 9 bases. Trimming took 4 bases from V and 6 from J; bases not matched to a gene: 8. There are 15 residues in the CDR3. Germline V gives CDR1 SGHKS, CDR2 YYEKEE (reference sequence). The CDR3 coding sequence is TGTGCCAGCAGCGTGACAGGGGGTTATAGTCAGCCCCAGCATTTT. Its protein is CASSVTGGYSQPQHF. Together with reference TRBV5-5 and TRBJ1-5, the CDR3 gives the full variable domain: DAGVTQSPTHLIKTRGQQVTLRCSPISGHKSVSWYQQVLGQGPQFIFQYYEKEERGRGNFPDRFSARQFPNYSSELNVNALLLGDSALYLCASSVTGGYSQPQHFGDGTRLSIL.

This rearrangement joins TRBV10-3 to TRBJ2-5; D possibly corresponds to TRBD2 (5 bases). The germline V gene has CDR1 ENHRY and CDR2 SYGVKD. The CDR3 extends over 13 amino acids. V was pared by 2 bases and J by 4 bases, with 8 bases between. The CDR3 spells CAISEQEVETQYF. Here the CDR3 DNA reads TGTGCCATCAGTGAGCAGGAGGTAGAGACCCAGTACTTC.

This clone showed up just once. The chain is built from TRBV2 and TRBJ1-6; no clear D gene. CDR1 is SNHLY, CDR2 FYNNEI, per germline. V lost 8 bases, J lost 7 bases, and 9 bases lay in between. The CDR3 runs to 12 residues. Here the CDR3 DNA reads TGTGCCAGCGCGGGAACGAATTCACCCCTCCACTTT. Translated: CASAGTNSPLHF.

The chain employs TRBV9 and TRBJ1-1; D remains unclear. V was pared by 4 bases and J by 5 bases, with 12 bases between. The CDR3 is 13 residues long. The germline V gene has CDR1 SGDLS and CDR2 YYNGEE. CDR3 sequence: CASSPRSGTEAFF. The CDR3 region has the DNA TGTGCCAGCAGCCCCCGGTCGGGAACTGAAGCTTTCTTT.

This clone was seen a single time. The V call is TRBV3-1 (or the pseudogene TRBV3-2), the J call TRBJ1-2; no reliable D call. The germline V gene encodes CDR1 LGHDT and CDR2 YNNKEL (reference sequence). This CDR3 region has 13 residues. V lost 1 base and J lost 7, with 10 bases in between. The CDR3 region is CASSQVMGSGYTF. As DNA, the CDR3 is TGTGCCAGCAGCCAAGTCATGGGCTCTGGCTACACCTTC.

The chain combines TRBV5-8 with TRBJ2-1; 11 nucleotides line up with TRBD2. The length of the CDR3 is 15 residues. Unmatched junction bases numbered 8, after V lost 3 bases and J lost 9 bases. Germline V CDR1 and CDR2: SGHTS, YDEGEE. CDR3 bases: TGTGCCAGCAGCTCGCTGACTAGCGGGGTCATTGAGCAGTTCTTC. Encoded protein: CASSSLTSGVIEQFF.

The rearrangement links TRBV6-6 to TRBJ2-7; TRBD1 matches at 10 bases. CDR3 length: 13 residues. After removal of 6 bases from V and 5 bases from J, the junction contained 4 bases not matched to a gene. Germline CDR1 reads MNHNY; CDR2 reads SVGAGI (reference sequence). CDR3 amino acids: CASSTGQGNEQYF. The CDR3 region has the DNA TGTGCCAGCAGCACGGGACAGGGGAACGAGCAGTACTTC.

This chain connects TRBV15 to TRBJ1-6; the D gene is possibly TRBD1 (5 bases). Looked up from germline, CDR1 is LNHNV and CDR2 is YYDKDF (reference sequence). The V end was cut by 0 bases, the J end by 5 bases, with 5 bases between. This CDR3 is built from 14 residues. CDR3 region: CATSRDRDNSPLHF. CDR3 bases: TGTGCCACCAGCAGAGACAGGGATAATTCACCCCTCCACTTT. The whole variable domain, filled in from reference TRBV15 and TRBJ1-6, reads DAMVIQNPRYQVTQFGKPVTLSCSQTLNHNVMYWYQQKSSQAPKLLFHYYDKDFNNEADTPDNFQSRRPNTSFCFLDIRSPGLGDTAMYLCATSRDRDNSPLHFGNGTRLTVT.

This chain uses TRBV5-1 with TRBJ1-4; 7 bases agree with TRBD1. Trimming cost V 3 bases and J 5 bases; bases outside gene matches: 10. Germline loops: CDR1 SGHRS, CDR2 YFSETQ. The CDR3 is made up of 16 amino acids. CDR3: CASSSTGSGMNEKLFF. The CDR3 DNA is TGCGCCAGCAGCTCGACAGGGAGTGGGATGAATGAAAAACTGTTTTTT.

This clone was detected once. The V call is TRBV5-1, the J call TRBJ2-5; D perhaps matches TRBD1 (7 bases). The ends were cut back, 3 bases at V and 5 bases at J, with 14 bases in the middle. Germline CDR1 reads SGHRS; CDR2 reads YFSETQ. There are 14 residues in the CDR3. This CDR3 reads CASSSETGRETQYF. CDR3 in DNA: TGCGCCAGCAGCTCGGAGACAGGGAGGGAGACCCAGTACTTC. The full variable domain, with the rest looked up from reference TRBV5-1 and TRBJ2-5, is KAGVTQTPRYLIKTRGQQVTLSCSPISGHRSVSWYQQTPGQGLQFLFEYFSETQRNKGNFPGRFSGRQFSNSRSEMNVSTLELGDSALYLCASSSETGRETQYFGPGTRLLVL.

This chain connects TRBV6-2 or TRBV6-3 to TRBJ1-5, with TRBD1 matching 9 bases. The V segment lost 2 bases and the J segment 6 bases; nucleotides outside the gene matches: 8. CDR3 size: 16 residues. The germline CDR1 and CDR2 sequences are MNHEY and SVGEGT. The CDR3: CASSYAPGQGAQPQHF. The CDR3, as DNA: TGTGCCAGCAGTTACGCCCCGGGACAGGGTGCTCAGCCCCAGCATTTT.

The rearrangement links TRBV28 to TRBJ1-2, with D unclear. The CDR3 is 15 amino acids. The germline gives CDR1 MDHEN, CDR2 SYDVKM. V lost 5 bases and J lost 1, with 14 bases in between. In nucleotides, the CDR3 is TGTGCCAGCAGTCTCCTGGGCCTGGGTAACTATGGCTACACCTTC. It yields the protein CASSLLGLGNYGYTF.

The chain recombines TRBV5-5 with TRBJ1-6; D possibly corresponds to TRBD1 (5 bases). V was trimmed by 3 bases and J by 0 bases, leaving 13 bases between them. Looked up from germline, CDR1 is SGHKS and CDR2 is YYEKEE (reference sequence). CDR3 size: 17 residues. CDR3 in DNA: TGTGCCAGCAGCTCCCCCGGGGGAAGCTCCTATAATTCACCCCTCCACTTT. It codes for CASSSPGGSSYNSPLHF.

The genes are TRBV4-1 and TRBJ2-2; TRBD1 matches at 10 bases. CDR3 length: 21 residues. Losses at the gene ends were 4 bases for V and 6 bases for J; bases not matched to a gene: 23. The germline V gene encodes CDR1 MGHRA and CDR2 YSYEKL. Here the CDR3 reads CASSPLQGQGIYAPSAGELFF. In nucleotides, the CDR3 is TGCGCCAGCAGCCCACTGCAGGGACAGGGGATATATGCACCTTCGGCCGGGGAGCTGTTTTTT.

This clone was seen once. V usage is TRBV7-3 and J usage is TRBJ2-7, with 8 bases matching TRBD1. This CDR3 has 13 amino acids. Germline V gene data show CDR1 as SGHTA and CDR2 as FQGTGA. V lost 5 bases, J lost 6 bases, and 6 bases stayed unmatched. CDR3 nucleotides: TGTGCCAGCAGCCCCGGGACAGGTGGCGAGCAGTACTTC. This gives the protein CASSPGTGGEQYF.

The chain has TRBV6-5 and TRBJ2-7, with D maybe TRBD1 (6 bases). There are 15 residues in the CDR3. Per the germline V gene, CDR1 is MNHEY and CDR2 is SVGAGI. V dropped 0 bases and J dropped 5 bases, with 14 bases sitting between them. The CDR3 sequence: CASSYSGTPGHEQYF. CDR3 coding DNA: TGTGCCAGCAGTTACTCCGGGACACCAGGCCACGAGCAGTACTTC.